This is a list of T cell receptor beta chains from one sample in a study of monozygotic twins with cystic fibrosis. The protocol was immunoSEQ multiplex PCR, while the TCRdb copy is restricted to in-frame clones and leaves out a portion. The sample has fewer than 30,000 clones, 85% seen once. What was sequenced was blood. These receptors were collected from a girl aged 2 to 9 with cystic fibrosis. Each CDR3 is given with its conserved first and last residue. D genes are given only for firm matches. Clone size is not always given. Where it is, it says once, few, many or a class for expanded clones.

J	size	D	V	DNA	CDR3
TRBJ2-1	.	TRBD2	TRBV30	TGTGCCTGGAGTGTCGGGACTAGCGGGAGGAGTCACAATGAGCAGTTCTTC	CAWSVGTSGRSHNEQFF
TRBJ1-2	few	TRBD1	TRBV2	TGTGCCAGCAGTGGACAGGGCTATGGCTACACCTTC	CASSGQGYGYTF
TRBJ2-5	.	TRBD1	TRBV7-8	TGTGCCAGCAGCTTAGCGCTGGGGCAGGGGGAAGAGACCCAGTACTTC	CASSLALGQGEETQYF
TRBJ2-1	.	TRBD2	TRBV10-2	TGCGCCAGCAGGGGGAATAGCGGGAGCTCCTACAATGAGCAGTTCTTC	CASRGNSGSSYNEQFF
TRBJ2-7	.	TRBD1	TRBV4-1	TGCGCCGGGAGAGGACGGGACAGGGACTACGAGCAGTACTTC	CAGRGRDRDYEQYF
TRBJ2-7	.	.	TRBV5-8	TGTGCCAGCAGCTTGGGGTCGAGAGGGAACGAGCAGTACTTC	CASSLGSRGNEQYF
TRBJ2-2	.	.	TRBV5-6	TGTGCCAGCAGCTTCGTGGCGAACACCGGGGAGCTGTTTTTT	CASSFVANTGELFF
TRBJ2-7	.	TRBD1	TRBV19	TGTGCCAGTAGTATGGACAGGGACTACGAGCAGTACTTC	CASSMDRDYEQYF
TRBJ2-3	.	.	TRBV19	TGTGCCAGTAGTAGAGGGGGGCCGGATACGCAGTATTTT	CASSRGGPDTQYF
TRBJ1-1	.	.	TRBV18	TGTGCCAGCTCAGCCGACAGGAACACTGAAGCTTTCTTT	CASSADRNTEAFF
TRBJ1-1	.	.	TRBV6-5	TGTGCCAGTCTTACGCCGGGACAACTAAACACTGAAGCTTTCTTT	CASLTPGQLNTEAFF
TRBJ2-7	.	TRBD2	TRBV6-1	TGTGCCAGCAGTGAAGCGCCGCTAGCGGGACCCTACGAGCAGTACTTC	CASSEAPLAGPYEQYF
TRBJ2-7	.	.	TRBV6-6	TGTGCCAGCAGGGGGACCCGTACTTACGAGCAGTACTTC	CASRGTRTYEQYF
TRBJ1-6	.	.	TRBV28	TGTGCCAGCAGTCCACGTCACGGGTTTCGGAATAATTCACCCCTCCACTTT	CASSPRHGFRNNSPLHF
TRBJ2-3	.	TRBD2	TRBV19	TGTGCCAGTGGTTGGCGGGAGGGCGAATTTGGTGATACGCAGTATTTT	CASGWREGEFGDTQYF
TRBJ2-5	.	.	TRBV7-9	TGTGCCAGCAGTCAAGAGACCCAGTACTTC	CASSQETQYF
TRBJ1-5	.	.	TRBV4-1	TGCGCCAGCAGCCAAGCAGAGAATAGCAATCAGCCCCAGCATTTT	CASSQAENSNQPQHF
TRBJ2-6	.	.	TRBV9	TGTGCCAGCAGCCCACCGGGGGCCAACGTCCTGACTTTC	CASSPPGANVLTF
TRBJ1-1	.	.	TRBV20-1	TGCAGTGCTAGGGGCCGCCAGAGCTTCTTT	CSARGRQSFF
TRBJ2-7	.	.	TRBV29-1	TGCAGCGTTGAAGACAGTTCTTCCTACGAGCAGTACTTC	CSVEDSSSYEQYF
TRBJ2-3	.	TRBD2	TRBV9	TGTGCCAGCAGCGTAGACTGGCTGAGGGAGGGCCAAGATACGCAGTATTTT	CASSVDWLREGQDTQYF
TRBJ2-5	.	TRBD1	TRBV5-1	TGCGCCAGCAGCTCACAGGGGCGACAAGAGACCCAGTACTTC	CASSSQGRQETQYF
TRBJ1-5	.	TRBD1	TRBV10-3	TGTGCCATCAGTACAGGGGATTATAGCAATCAGCCCCAGCATTTT	CAISTGDYSNQPQHF
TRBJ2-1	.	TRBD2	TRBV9	TGTGCCAGCAGCTCCCTGGGACTAGTTGTCAATGAGCAGTTCTTC	CASSSLGLVVNEQFF
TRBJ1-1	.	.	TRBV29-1	TGCAGCGTTGGCAAGGCGATGGAAGCTTTCTTT	CSVGKAMEAFF
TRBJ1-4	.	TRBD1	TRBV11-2	TGTGCCAGCAGCCAAACAGGGGGCTTTAATGAAAAACTGTTTTTT	CASSQTGGFNEKLFF
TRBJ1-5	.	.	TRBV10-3	TGTGCCATCAGTACCTCCGCCGATCAGCCCCAGCATTTT	CAISTSADQPQHF
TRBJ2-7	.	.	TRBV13	TGTGCCAGCAGCTCCCGGGGGGCGGGAAGACACTACGAGCAGTACTTC	CASSSRGAGRHYEQYF
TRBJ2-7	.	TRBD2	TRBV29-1	TGCAGCATTATCCTAGCGGGAGGGCCTCGGGAGCAGTACTTC	CSIILAGGPREQYF
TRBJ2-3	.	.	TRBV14	TGTGCCAGCAGCCAAGTTCCAGGGGGGAGGACAGATACGCAGTATTTT	CASSQVPGGRTDTQYF
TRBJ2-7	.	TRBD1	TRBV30	TGTGCCTGGAATGACAGGGGGCTAGGGGAGCAGTACTTC	CAWNDRGLGEQYF
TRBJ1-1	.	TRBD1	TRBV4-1	TGCGCCAGCAGCCAATCCGGGACAGGACCGACTGAAGCTTTCTTT	CASSQSGTGPTEAFF
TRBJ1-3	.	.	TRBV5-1	TGCGCCAGCCGGGATATCGGCGACACCATATATTTT	CASRDIGDTIYF
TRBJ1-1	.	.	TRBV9	TGTGCCAGCAGCGTAAAGGGGGGGAGTAGGACCACTGAAGCTTTCTTT	CASSVKGGSRTTEAFF
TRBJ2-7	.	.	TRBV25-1	TGTGCCAGCAGTGGACAGGAGTACGAGCAGTACTTC	CASSGQEYEQYF
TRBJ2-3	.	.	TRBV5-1	TGCGCCAGCAGCTTGGGTGACTATCCCCGCACAGATACGCAGTATTTT	CASSLGDYPRTDTQYF
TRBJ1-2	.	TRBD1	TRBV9	TGTGCCAGCAGCCGAGGGGGCTCTTCTGGCTACACCTTC	CASSRGGSSGYTF
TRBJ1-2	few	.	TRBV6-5	TGTGCCAGCAGTTACTCTACTGAAGGGTTGAGTGGCTACACCTTC	CASSYSTEGLSGYTF
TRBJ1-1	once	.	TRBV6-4	TGTGACCAGCAGTGTCGGGGAACTGAAGCTTTCTTT	CDQQCRGTEAFF
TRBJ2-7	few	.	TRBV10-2	TGCGCCAGCAGTGATTTGGAGACGTGGGAGCAGTACTTC	CASSDLETWEQYF
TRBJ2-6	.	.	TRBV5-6	TGTGCCAGCAGCCCATGGCATGCCGGGGCCAACGTCCTGACTTTC	CASSPWHAGANVLTF
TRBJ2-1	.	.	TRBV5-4	TGTGCCAGCAGCCTCCAAGTTCTCTCCGTGGATGAGCAGTTCTTC	CASSLQVLSVDEQFF